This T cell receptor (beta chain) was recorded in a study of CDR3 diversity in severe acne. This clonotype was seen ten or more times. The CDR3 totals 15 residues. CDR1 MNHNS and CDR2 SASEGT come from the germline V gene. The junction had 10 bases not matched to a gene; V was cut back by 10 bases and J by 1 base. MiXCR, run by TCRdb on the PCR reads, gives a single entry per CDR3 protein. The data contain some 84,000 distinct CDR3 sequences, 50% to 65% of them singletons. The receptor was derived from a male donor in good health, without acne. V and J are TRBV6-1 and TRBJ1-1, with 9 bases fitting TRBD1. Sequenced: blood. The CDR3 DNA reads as TGTGCCATATGGGGACCGGGACAGGGGAACACTGAAGCTTTCTTT. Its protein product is CAIWGPGQGNTEAFF.